This T cell receptor (beta chain) is drawn from a study of T cell repertoires in cytomegalovirus infection. Study outcomes and limitations: The study found HLA-C-restricted CMV-specific TCR beta clonotypes dominating the ex vivo response.

A note on this clonotype: Its antigen is undetermined.

Via MiXCR, TCRdb re-called the reads, giving one row per CDR3 protein. The sample includes roughly 120,000 distinct CDR3 sequences, roughly a tenth seen only once; the top ten take approximately 30%. The CDR3 has 15 amino acids. Looked up from germline, CDR1 is MNHEY and CDR2 is SVGAGI. Trimming took 2 bases from V and 1 from J, leaving 10 bases between them. This receptor was taken from a human donor in good health (CMV status not recorded). Some clones in this sample may be carry-over from other donors' samples. V and J are TRBV6-5 and TRBJ2-3; D is unclear. Sequenced material: PBMCs, sequenced either directly or after in vitro stimulation (not recorded which). The CDR3 is CASSYGGWGTDTQYF. The CDR3 DNA reads TGTGCCAGCAGTTACGGCGGCTGGGGCACAGATACGCAGTATTTT.